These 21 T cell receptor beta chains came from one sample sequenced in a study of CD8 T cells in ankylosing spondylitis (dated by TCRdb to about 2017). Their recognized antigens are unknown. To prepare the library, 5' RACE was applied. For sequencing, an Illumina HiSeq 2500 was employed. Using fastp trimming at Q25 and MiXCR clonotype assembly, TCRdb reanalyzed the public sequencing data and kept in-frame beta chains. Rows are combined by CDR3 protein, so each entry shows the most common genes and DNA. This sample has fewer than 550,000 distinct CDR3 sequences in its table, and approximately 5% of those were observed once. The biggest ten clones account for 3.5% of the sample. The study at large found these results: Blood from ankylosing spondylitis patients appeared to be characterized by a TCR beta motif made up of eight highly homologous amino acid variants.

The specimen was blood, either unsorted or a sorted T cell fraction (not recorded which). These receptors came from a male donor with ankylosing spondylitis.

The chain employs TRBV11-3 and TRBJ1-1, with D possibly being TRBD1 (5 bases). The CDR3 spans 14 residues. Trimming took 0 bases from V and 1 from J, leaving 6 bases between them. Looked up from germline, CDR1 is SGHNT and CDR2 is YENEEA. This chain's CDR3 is CASSLEGENTEAFF. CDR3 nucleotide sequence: TGTGCCAGCAGCTTAGAAGGGGAGAACACTGAAGCTTTCTTT.

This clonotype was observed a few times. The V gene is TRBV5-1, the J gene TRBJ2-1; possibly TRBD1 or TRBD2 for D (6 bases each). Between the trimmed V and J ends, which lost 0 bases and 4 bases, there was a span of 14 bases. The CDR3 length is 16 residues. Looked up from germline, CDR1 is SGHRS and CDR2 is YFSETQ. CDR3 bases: TGCGCCAGCAGCTTGGGAACCGGGGGCGGATACAATGAGCAGTTCTTC. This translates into CASSLGTGGGYNEQFF.

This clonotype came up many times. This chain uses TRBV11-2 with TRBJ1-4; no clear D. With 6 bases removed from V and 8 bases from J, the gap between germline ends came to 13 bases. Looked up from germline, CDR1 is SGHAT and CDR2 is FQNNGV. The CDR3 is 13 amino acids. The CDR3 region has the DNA TGTGCCAGCAGACATAGGTTCAGAGAAAAACTGTTTTTT. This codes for CASRHRFREKLFF.

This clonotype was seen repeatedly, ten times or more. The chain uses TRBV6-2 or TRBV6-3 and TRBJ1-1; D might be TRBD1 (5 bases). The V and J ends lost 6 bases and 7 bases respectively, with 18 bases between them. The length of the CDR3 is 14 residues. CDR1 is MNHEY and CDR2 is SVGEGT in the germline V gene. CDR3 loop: CASRLFSGTVEAFF. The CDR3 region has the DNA TGTGCCAGCAGGCTATTCTCCGGGACGGTTGAAGCTTTCTTT.

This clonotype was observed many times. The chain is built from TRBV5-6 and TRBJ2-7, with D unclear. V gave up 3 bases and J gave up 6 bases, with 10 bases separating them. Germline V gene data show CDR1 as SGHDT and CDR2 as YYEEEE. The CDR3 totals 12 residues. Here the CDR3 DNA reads TGTGCCAGCAGCTCGTGGGGTCGCGAGCAGTACTTC. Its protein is CASSSWGREQYF.

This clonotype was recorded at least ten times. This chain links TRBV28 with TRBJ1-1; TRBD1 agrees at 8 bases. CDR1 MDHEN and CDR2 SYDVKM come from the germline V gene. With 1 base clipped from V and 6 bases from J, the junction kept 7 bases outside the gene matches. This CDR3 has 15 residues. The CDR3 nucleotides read TGTGCCAGCAGTTTATCGCAGGGGGCTTCCCCTGAAGCTTTCTTT. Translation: CASSLSQGASPEAFF.

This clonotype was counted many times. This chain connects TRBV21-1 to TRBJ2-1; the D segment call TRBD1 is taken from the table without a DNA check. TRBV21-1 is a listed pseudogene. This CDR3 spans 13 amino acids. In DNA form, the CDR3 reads TGTGCCAGCAGGAAGGGACCGAACAATGAGCAGTTCTTC. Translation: CASRKGPNNEQFF.

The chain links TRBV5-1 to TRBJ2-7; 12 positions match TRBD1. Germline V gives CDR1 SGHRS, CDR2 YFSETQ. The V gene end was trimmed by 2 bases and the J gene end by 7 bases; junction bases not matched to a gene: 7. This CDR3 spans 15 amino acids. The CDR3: CASSLEGTGGGEQYF. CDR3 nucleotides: TGCGCCAGCAGCTTAGAAGGGACAGGGGGCGGTGAGCAGTACTTC. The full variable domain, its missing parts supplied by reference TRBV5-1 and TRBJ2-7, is KAGVTQTPRYLIKTRGQQVTLSCSPISGHRSVSWYQQTPGQGLQFLFEYFSETQRNKGNFPGRFSGRQFSNSRSEMNVSTLELGDSALYLCASSLEGTGGGEQYFGPGTRLTVT.

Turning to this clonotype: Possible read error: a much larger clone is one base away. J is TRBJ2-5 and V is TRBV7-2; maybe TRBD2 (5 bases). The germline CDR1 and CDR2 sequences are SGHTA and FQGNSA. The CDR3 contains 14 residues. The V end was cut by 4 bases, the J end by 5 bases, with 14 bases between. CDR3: CASSSRASGETQYF. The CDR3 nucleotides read TGTGCCAGCAGCTCCCGGGCCTCGGGGGAGACCCAGTACTTC.

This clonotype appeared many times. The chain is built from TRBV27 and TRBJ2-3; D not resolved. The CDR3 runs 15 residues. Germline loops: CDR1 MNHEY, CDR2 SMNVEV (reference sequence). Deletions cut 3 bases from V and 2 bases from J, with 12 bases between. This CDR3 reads CASSFLGFATDTQYF. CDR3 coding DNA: TGTGCCAGCAGTTTCTTGGGCTTCGCCACAGATACGCAGTATTTT.

CDR3 sequence: CAISVGDEQFF. CDR3 coding DNA: TGTGCCATCAGTGTTGGTGATGAGCAGTTCTTC. The chain has TRBV10-3 and TRBJ2-1; D is unresolved. V was pared by 4 bases and J by 8 bases, with 6 bases between. The CDR3 contains 11 residues. Germline V gives CDR1 ENHRY, CDR2 SYGVKD.

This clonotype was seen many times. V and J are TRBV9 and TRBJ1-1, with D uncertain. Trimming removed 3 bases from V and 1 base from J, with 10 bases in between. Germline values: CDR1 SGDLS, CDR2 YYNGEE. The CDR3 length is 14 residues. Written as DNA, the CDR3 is TGTGCCAGCAGCGCTCGACCGGAGAACACTGAAGCTTTCTTT. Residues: CASSARPENTEAFF.

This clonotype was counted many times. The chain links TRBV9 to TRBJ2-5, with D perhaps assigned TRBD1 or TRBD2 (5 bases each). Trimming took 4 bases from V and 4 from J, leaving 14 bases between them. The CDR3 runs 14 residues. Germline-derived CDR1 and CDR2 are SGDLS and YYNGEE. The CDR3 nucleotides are TGTGCCAGCAGCCCCAGTGGGGGTTTAGAGACCCAGTACTTC. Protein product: CASSPSGGLETQYF.

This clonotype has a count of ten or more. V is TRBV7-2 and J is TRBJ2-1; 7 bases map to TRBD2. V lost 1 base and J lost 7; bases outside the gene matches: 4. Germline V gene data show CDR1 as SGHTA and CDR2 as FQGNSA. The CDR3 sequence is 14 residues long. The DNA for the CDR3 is TGTGCCAGCAGCTTAGGGGGGGGAGCGAATGAGCAGTTCTTC. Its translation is CASSLGGGANEQFF. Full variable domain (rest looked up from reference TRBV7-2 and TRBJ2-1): GAGVSQSPSNKVTEKGKDVELRCDPISGHTALYWYRQSLGQGLEFLIYFQGNSAPDKSGLPSDRFSAERTGGSVSTLTIQRTQQEDSAVYLCASSLGGGANEQFFGPGTRLTVL.

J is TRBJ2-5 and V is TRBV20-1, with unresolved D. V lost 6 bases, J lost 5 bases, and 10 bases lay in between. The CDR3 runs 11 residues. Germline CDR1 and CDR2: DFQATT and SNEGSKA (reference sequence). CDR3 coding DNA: TGCAGTGCGCCTTGGGTGGAGACCCAGTACTTC. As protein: CSAPWVETQYF.

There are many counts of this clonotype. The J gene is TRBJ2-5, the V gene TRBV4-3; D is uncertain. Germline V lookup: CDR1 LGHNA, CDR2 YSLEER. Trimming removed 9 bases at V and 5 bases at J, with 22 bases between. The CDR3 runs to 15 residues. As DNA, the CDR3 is TGCGCCAGTAAACGAACCTCCGGACCCGCGGAGACCCAGTACTTC. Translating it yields CASKRTSGPAETQYF.

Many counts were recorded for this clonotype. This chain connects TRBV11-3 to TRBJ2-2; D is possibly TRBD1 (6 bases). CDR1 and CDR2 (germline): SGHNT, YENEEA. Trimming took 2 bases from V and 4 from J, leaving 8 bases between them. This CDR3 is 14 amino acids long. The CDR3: CASSLIRGTGELFF. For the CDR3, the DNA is TGTGCCAGCAGCTTAATCAGGGGCACCGGGGAGCTGTTTTTT.

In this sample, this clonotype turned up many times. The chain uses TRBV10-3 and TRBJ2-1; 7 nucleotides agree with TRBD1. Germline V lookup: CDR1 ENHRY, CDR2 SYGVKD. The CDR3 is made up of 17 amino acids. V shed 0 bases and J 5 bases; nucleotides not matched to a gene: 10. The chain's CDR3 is CAISESRYRGSNNEQFF. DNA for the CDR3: TGTGCCATCAGTGAGTCACGCTACAGGGGATCTAACAATGAGCAGTTCTTC.

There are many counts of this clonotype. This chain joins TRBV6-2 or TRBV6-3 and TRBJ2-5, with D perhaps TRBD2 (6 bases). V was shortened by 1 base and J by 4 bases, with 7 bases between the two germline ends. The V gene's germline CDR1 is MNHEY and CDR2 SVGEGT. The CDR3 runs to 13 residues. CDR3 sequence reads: CASSYLAAETQYF. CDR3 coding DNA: TGTGCCAGCAGTTACTTAGCGGCAGAGACCCAGTACTTC.

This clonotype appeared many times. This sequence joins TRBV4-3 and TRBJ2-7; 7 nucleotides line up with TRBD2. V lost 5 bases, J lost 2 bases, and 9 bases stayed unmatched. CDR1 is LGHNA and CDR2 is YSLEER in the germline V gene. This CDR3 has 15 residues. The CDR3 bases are TGCGCCAGCAGCTACCGGGACTACGGGGCCTACGAGCAGTACTTC. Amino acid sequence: CASSYRDYGAYEQYF.

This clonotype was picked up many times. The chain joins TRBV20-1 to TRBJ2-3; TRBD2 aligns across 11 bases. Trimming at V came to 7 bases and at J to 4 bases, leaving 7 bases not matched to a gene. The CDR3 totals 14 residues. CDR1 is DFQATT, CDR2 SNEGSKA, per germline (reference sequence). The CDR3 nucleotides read TGCAGTGGACGCACTAGCGGGAGTCCAGATACGCAGTATTTT. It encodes CSGRTSGSPDTQYF.